This T cell receptor beta chain was captured by sequencing in a study of blood T cells in healthy people across ages. Sample donors were healthy Caucasian individuals that came from Russia, aged roughly 6 to 100. Donors gave 8.5 to 10 milliliters of peripheral blood apiece. Germline CDR1 and CDR2: SGHDT and YYEEEE. CDR3 length equals 16 residues. A few counts support this clonotype. PCR was performed a second time for about 7 to 11 cycles using a sample-barcoded 5' primer and a J-beta primer mix. TCRdb re-analysed the 5' RACE reads in MiXCR, keeping a single row per CDR3 protein. Of around 500,000 distinct CDR3 sequences listed, about 26% are singletons. These same data were also listed under a study on T cells of mothers and their children.

The sample taken for sequencing was blood. The V and J genes are TRBV5-6 and TRBJ2-5, with 8 bases lining up with TRBD2. Judging by the DNA end, TRBJ2-7 fits better; the J call may be wrong. The receptor was derived from a boy aged 2 to 10 in good health. CDR3 residues: CASSFTGTRVSYEQYF. The CDR3 DNA reads as TGTGCCAGCAGCTTCACCGGGACTAGGGTATCCTACGAGCAGTACTTC.